This TCR beta chain comes out of a study of T-cell reconstitution after alpha-beta-depleted transplantation in children. Trimming at V came to 5 bases and at J to 0 bases, leaving 14 bases not matched to a gene. CDR3 length equals 18 residues. This clonotype was detected many times. No antigen is known for it. TCRbeta library construction was performed incorporating unique molecular identifiers. TCRdb reprocessed the PCR reads with MiXCR, giving one entry per CDR3 protein. The sample lists over 15,000 distinct CDR3 sequences, around 12% occurring once. Findings and caveats of the study: There were reportedly several hundred expanded graft clones from which alpha-beta T cells came about two months after transplant. From newly produced T cells came most of the T-cell counts and diversity one year after transplant.

Sequencing was performed on PBMCs, mostly from graft donor cells, taken 180 days after TCRalphabeta/CD19-depleted stem cell transplant. The clonotype originates from a boy under two years old who had a stem cell transplant for Wiskott-Aldrich syndrome, so the T cells may come from the graft donor. The gene calls are TRBV12-3 or TRBV12-4 and TRBJ1-1; TRBD1 matches 8 bases. The CDR3 spells CASSPRAGQGLMNTEAFF. CDR3 DNA sequence: TGTGCCAGCAGTCCCAGGGCTGGACAGGGCCTTATGAACACTGAAGCTTTCTTT.